The 14 T cell receptor beta chains listed next were all sequenced from one sample in a study of OX40 agonist ivuxolimab in advanced cancers. This table comes from immunoSEQ multiplex PCR, and its TCRdb copy is limited to in-frame clones, with some not included. Of tens of thousands of clones listed, 85% to 95% are singletons. The material sequenced was CD4+ or CD8+ T cells sorted from blood, taken in a trial of the OX40 agonist ivuxolimab. These receptors all stem from an adult with an advanced solid tumor such as melanoma, head and neck, liver or kidney cancer.

The chain is built from TRBV27 and TRBJ1-1; 8 bases align to TRBD1. The germline CDR1 and CDR2 sequences are MNHEY and SMNVEV (reference sequence). This CDR3 has 14 amino acids. V lost 5 bases and J lost 4; bases outside the gene matches: 6. The CDR3 region is CASSRTGRGTEAFF. CDR3 bases: TGTGCCAGCAGTCGGACAGGGAGGGGCACTGAAGCTTTCTTT.

The chain uses TRBV27 and TRBJ2-2, with TRBD2 matching over 14 bases. Germline V gives CDR1 MNHEY, CDR2 SMNVEV (reference sequence). With 1 base clipped from V and 7 bases from J, the junction kept 8 bases outside the gene matches. The CDR3 is 18 residues long. The CDR3 nucleotides read TGTGCCAGCAGTTTATTTGCGGGACTAGCGGGAGCTGGCGGGGAGCTGTTTTTT. This sequence encodes CASSLFAGLAGAGGELFF.

A single count supports this clone. V is TRBV5-1 and J is TRBJ2-7; D may be TRBD1 or TRBD2 (5 bases each). CDR1 and CDR2 (germline): SGHRS, YFSETQ. V lost 1 base to trimming and J lost 0 bases, with 8 bases between them. CDR3 length: 14 residues. Written as DNA, the CDR3 is TGCGCCAGCAGCTTGACGGGGCTCTCCTACGAGCAGTACTTC. Translation gives CASSLTGLSYEQYF.

Here the CDR3 DNA reads TGTGCCAGCAGTTTATATGAGACAGGGGGCAATCAGCCCCAGCATTTT. Its protein is CASSLYETGGNQPQHF. The J gene is TRBJ1-5, the V gene TRBV28, with 8 bases matching TRBD1. V was pared by 1 base and J by 2 bases, with 4 bases of the junction left unmatched. Germline CDR1 is MDHEN and CDR2 is SYDVKM. This CDR3 has 16 residues.

V and J are TRBV5-6 and TRBJ2-7; unclear D gene. V shed 0 bases and J shed 0 bases, with 10 bases lying between them. Per germline, CDR1 SGHDT and CDR2 YYEEEE. This CDR3 spans 15 amino acids. The CDR3 here is CASSLGAISSYEQYF. The DNA of the CDR3 is TGTGCCAGCAGCTTGGGAGCCATAAGCTCCTACGAGCAGTACTTC.

The chain is built from TRBV28 and TRBJ1-5; D unresolved. The CDR3 has 16 residues. V was clipped by 3 bases and J by 0 bases, with 12 bases between them. Germline-derived CDR1 and CDR2 are MDHEN and SYDVKM. CDR3: CASSFRGIYSNQPQHF. The DNA for the CDR3 is TGTGCCAGCAGTTTCAGAGGAATCTATAGCAATCAGCCCCAGCATTTT.

The chain employs TRBV7-9 and TRBJ2-1; tentative D call: TRBD2 (6 bases). The V gene lost 5 bases and the J gene lost 2 bases, with 16 bases spanning the gap. The germline V gene has CDR1 SEHNR and CDR2 FQNEAQ (reference sequence). The CDR3 runs to 16 residues. This CDR3 is CASSPSRGGTYNEQFF. CDR3 in DNA: TGTGCCAGCAGCCCCTCGAGGGGAGGCACCTACAATGAGCAGTTCTTC.

This clone has only a few counts. This chain joins TRBV2 and TRBJ1-1, with D possibly being TRBD1 (5 bases). The CDR3 sequence is 13 residues long. The V gene lost 7 bases and the J gene lost 8 bases, with 17 bases spanning the gap. The V gene's germline CDR1 is SNHLY and CDR2 FYNNEI. The CDR3 nucleotides are TGTGCCAGCATCGCATGGGGAGGGGTAGAAGCTTTCTTT. Protein product: CASIAWGGVEAFF.

This rearrangement joins TRBV29-1 to TRBJ2-1; D gene unclear. Trimming shortened V by 2 bases and J by 5 bases, and 1 base separated the two germline ends. Per the germline V gene, CDR1 is SQVTM and CDR2 is ANQGSEA. This CDR3 is 10 amino acids long. The CDR3 sequence is CSVENNEQFF. DNA for the CDR3: TGCAGCGTTGAAAACAATGAGCAGTTCTTC.

The chain links TRBV18 to TRBJ2-1; TRBD1 matches at 9 bases. In germline, CDR1 is KGHSH, CDR2 LQKENI. The length of the CDR3 is 14 residues. V lost 8 bases and J lost 4; bases outside the gene matches: 6. Here the CDR3 reads CASKAGTGYNEQFF. The CDR3 DNA sequence: TGTGCCAGCAAAGCCGGGACAGGGTACAATGAGCAGTTCTTC.

This clone was recorded only once. V gene TRBV7-9 combines with J gene TRBJ2-1; D gene unclear. The germline gives CDR1 SEHNR, CDR2 FQNEAQ (reference sequence). This CDR3 contains 12 residues. V was trimmed by 5 bases and J by 8 bases, leaving 10 bases between them. For the CDR3, the DNA is TGTGCCAGCAGCCCCCTTTCGGATGAGCAGTTCTTC. Translation gives CASSPLSDEQFF.

The chain has TRBV6-5 and TRBJ1-2; no clear D gene. CDR1 is MNHEY and CDR2 is SVGAGI in the germline V gene. The CDR3 has 14 residues. The V and J ends lost 2 bases and 2 bases respectively, with 9 bases between them. CDR3 sequence (DNA): TGTGCCAGCAGTTACGGACCGGTCAACTATGGCTACACCTTC. Protein sequence: CASSYGPVNYGYTF.

The rearrangement uses TRBV11-1 and TRBJ2-7; TRBD2 matches 14 bases. There are 16 residues in the CDR3. The germline V gene has CDR1 SGHAT and CDR2 FQDESV (reference sequence). V dropped 1 base and J dropped 5; count of bases not matched to a gene: 4. The CDR3 loop reads CASSLGTSGRTHEQYF. The CDR3 DNA reads TGTGCCAGCAGCTTAGGGACTAGCGGGAGGACCCACGAGCAGTACTTC.

The chain uses TRBV11-2 and TRBJ2-3; D not resolved. The germline CDR1 and CDR2 sequences are SGHAT and FQNNGV. V shed 1 base and J shed 6 bases, with 5 bases lying between them. The CDR3 contains 12 residues. The CDR3, as DNA: TGTGCCAGCAGCTTAGCCCCTGATACGCAGTATTTT. Encoded protein: CASSLAPDTQYF.